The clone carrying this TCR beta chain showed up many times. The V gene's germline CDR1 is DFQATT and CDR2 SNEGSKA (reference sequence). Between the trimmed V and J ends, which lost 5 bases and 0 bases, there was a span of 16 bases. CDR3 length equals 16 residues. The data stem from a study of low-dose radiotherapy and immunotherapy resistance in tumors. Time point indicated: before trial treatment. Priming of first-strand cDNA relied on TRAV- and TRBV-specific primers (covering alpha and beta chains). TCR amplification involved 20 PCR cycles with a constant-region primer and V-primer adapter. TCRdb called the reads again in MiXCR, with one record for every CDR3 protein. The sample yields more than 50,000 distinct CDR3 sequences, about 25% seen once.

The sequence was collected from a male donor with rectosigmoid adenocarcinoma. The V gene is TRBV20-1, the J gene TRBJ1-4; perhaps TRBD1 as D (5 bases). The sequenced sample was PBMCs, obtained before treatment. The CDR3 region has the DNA TGCAGTGCTCGGGACCGACGATACCCAACTAATGAAAAACTGTTTTTT. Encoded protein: CSARDRRYPTNEKLFF.